The clone carrying this TCR beta chain occurred a few times. Its antigen is currently unknown. MiXCR, run by TCRdb on the 5' RACE reads, gives a single entry per CDR3 protein. The top ten clones hold roughly 43% of a sample with 120,000 or so distinct CDR3 sequences, under 9% of them seen once. The junction had 4 bases not matched to a gene; V was cut back by 0 bases and J by 5 bases. CDR1 is WNHNN, CDR2 SYGVQD, per germline (reference sequence). This CDR3 is 15 amino acids long. This entry is derived from a study of T cells after yellow fever vaccination. Study-level findings and limits: FACS-sorted repertoires could contain abundant clonotypes contaminating from the bulk population. On re-exposure, the response was weaker but peaked faster, at day 5 versus 15.

The sequence came from a man between 18 and 29 years old who received the YFV17D yellow fever vaccine. The starting material was CD8+ T cells sorted from PBMCs, obtained on the day of the yellow fever booster vaccination. The genes are TRBV10-1 and TRBJ2-1; 7 nucleotides line up with TRBD1. CDR3 sequence reads: CASSESGGEDNEQFF. CDR3 DNA sequence: TGCGCCAGCAGTGAGTCAGGGGGCGAAGACAATGAGCAGTTCTTC.